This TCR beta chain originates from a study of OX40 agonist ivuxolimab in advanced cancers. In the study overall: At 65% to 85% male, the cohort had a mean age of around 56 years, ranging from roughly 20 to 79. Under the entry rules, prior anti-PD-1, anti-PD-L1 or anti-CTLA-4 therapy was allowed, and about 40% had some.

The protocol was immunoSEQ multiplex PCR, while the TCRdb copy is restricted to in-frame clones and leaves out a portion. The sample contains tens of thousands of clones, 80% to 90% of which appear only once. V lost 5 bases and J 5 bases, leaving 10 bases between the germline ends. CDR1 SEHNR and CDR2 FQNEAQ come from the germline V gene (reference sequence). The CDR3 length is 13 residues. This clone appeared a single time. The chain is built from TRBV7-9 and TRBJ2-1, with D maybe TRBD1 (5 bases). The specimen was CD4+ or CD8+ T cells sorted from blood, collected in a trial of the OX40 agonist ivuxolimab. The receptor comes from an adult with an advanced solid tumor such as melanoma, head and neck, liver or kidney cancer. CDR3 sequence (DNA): TGTGCCAGCAGCCCCACCAGGGACAATGAGCAGTTCTTC. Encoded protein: CASSPTRDNEQFF.